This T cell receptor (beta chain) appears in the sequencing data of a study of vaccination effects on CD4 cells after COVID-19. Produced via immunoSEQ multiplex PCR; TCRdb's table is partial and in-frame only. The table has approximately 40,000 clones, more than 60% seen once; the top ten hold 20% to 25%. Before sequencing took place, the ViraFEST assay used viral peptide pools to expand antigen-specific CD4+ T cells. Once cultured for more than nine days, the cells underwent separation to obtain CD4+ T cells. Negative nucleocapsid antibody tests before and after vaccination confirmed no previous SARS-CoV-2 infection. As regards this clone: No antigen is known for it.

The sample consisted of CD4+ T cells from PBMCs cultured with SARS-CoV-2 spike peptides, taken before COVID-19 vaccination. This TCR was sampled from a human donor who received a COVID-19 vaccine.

The DNA of the CDR3 is TGTGCCACCAGCAGACCGGGACTAGCTACCTACGAGCAGTACTTC. Translating it yields CATSRPGLATYEQYF. The chain employs TRBV15 and TRBJ2-7, with TRBD2 matching over 9 bases. Germline V lookup: CDR1 LNHNV, CDR2 YYDKDF (reference sequence). This CDR3 has 15 amino acids. The V segment lost 2 bases and the J segment 2 bases; nucleotides outside the gene matches: 4.